This T cell receptor (beta chain) was recovered during a study of blood T cells in healthy people across ages. CDR1 and CDR2 from the germline V gene are SQVTM and ANQGSEA. The CDR3 runs 12 residues. Individuals who donated were healthy Caucasians from Russia aged about 6 to 100. There were at least 5.5 micrograms of total RNA extracted from every sample. Study-level results: Per million T cells, TCR beta diversity dropped roughly linearly as age increased. The diversity estimates, figures obtained from one million T cells, were considered underestimates.

This clonotype was observed a few times. Antigen specificity is unknown. Then a second PCR, running roughly 7 to 11 cycles, was carried out with a sample-barcoded 5' primer and a J-beta primer mix. Each CDR3 protein gets one entry after TCRdb re-called the 5' RACE reads with MiXCR. The data contain about 290,000 distinct CDR3 sequences, around 29% of them singletons. This sequence originates from a woman aged 70-85 years in good health. The rearrangement uses TRBV29-1 and TRBJ2-5; unclear D gene. The end of the DNA aligns better with TRBJ2-7, so the J call may be wrong. Source material: blood. The CDR3 protein is CSVGDRTYEQYF. The CDR3 DNA reads TGCAGCGTTGGGGATCGGACCTACGAGCAGTACTTC.